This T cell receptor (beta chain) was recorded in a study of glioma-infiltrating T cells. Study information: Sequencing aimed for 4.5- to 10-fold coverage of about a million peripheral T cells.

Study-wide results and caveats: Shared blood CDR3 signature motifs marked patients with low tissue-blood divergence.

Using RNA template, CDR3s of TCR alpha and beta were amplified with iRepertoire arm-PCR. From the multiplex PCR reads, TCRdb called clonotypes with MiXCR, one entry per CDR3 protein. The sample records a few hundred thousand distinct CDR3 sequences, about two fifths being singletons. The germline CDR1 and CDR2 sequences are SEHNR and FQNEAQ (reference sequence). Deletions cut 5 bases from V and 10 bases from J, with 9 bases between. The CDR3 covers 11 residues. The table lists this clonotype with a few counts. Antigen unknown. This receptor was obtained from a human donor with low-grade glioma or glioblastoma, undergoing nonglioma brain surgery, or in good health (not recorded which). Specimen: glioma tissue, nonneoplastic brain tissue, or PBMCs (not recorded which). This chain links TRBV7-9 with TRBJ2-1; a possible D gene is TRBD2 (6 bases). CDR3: CASSLLAEQFF. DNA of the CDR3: TGTGCCAGCAGCCTTCTAGCGGAGCAGTTCTTC.